Listed below are T cell receptor beta chains from one sample, sequenced in a study of cytomegalovirus exposure and HLA in healthy donors. TCRdb keeps only in-frame clones here, not all; method: immunoSEQ multiplex PCR. The sample includes around 150,000 clones, around 85% of them seen just once. Input material: PBMCs. The origin of the receptors is a man aged 40-55 years in good health and CMV-seronegative. The CDR3 runs from the conserved cysteine through the conserved F or W. The D gene is left open where the match is weak. Size tells how often a clone was seen (once, few, many) or the class of an expanded clone, and some rows leave it out.

. TRBJ2-1 TRBD1 TRBV4-1 TGCGCCAGCAGCCGGCTCGGGACAGGGGGCTTCCATGAGCAGTTCTTC CASSRLGTGGFHEQFF
. TRBJ2-3 . TRBV27 TGTGCCACCGAGTGCGGTGGGAGCACAGATACGCAGTATTTT CATECGGSTDTQYF
. TRBJ1-1 . TRBV27 TGTGCCAGCAGTTTATCAGCTAGAGTAGAAGCTTTCTTT CASSLSARVEAFF
. TRBJ1-1 TRBD1 TRBV5-1 TGCGCCAGCAGCTTGGGCAGGGGGGACACTGAAGCTTTCTTT CASSLGRGDTEAFF
. TRBJ2-2 . TRBV5-1 TGCGCCAGCAGCTTGGCCCGACAGAACACCGGGGAGCTGTTTTTT CASSLARQNTGELFF
. TRBJ2-2 . TRBV4-3 TGCGCCAGCAGCTATGGAGGGACAGCGAACACCGGGGAGCTGTTTTTT CASSYGGTANTGELFF
. TRBJ2-7 . TRBV5-1 TGCGCCAGCAGCTTGGAGCAGGGGGGCTCCTACGAGCAGTACTTC CASSLEQGGSYEQYF
. TRBJ1-1 TRBD1 TRBV6-5 TGTGCCAGCAGTTATTTCGGACAGGGGATGAACACTGAAGCTTTCTTT CASSYFGQGMNTEAFF
. TRBJ1-5 . TRBV6-5 TGTGCCAGCAGTTACCCTGCGGTTGATAGCAATCAGCCCCAGCATTTT CASSYPAVDSNQPQHF
. TRBJ2-5 . TRBV2 TGTGCCAGCATGCCGTCACTATTCCCGACCCAGTACTTC CASMPSLFPTQYF
. TRBJ2-7 TRBD1 TRBV5-1 TGCGCCAGTAAGGCCGGGACAGCATCCTACGAGCAGTACTTC CASKAGTASYEQYF
. TRBJ2-7 . TRBV5-4 TGTGCCAGCAGCTTGGGGTTTAGCGGTTACGAGCAGTACTTC CASSLGFSGYEQYF
. TRBJ2-3 . TRBV7-9 TGTGCCAGCAGCTCCGTTTCAGATACGCAGTATTTT CASSSVSDTQYF
. TRBJ1-3 . TRBV5-1 TGCGCCAGCAGCTTGGAGTCCCCGAGCTCTGGAAACACCATATATTTT CASSLESPSSGNTIYF
few TRBJ1-5 . TRBV6-4 TGTGCCAGCAGTACGGACGGGGGACGCAATCAGCCCCAGCATTTT CASSTDGGRNQPQHF
. TRBJ2-7 TRBD1 TRBV30 TGTGCCTGGAGTGTACAGGGGAGCTACGAGCAGTACTTC CAWSVQGSYEQYF
. TRBJ2-6 . TRBV5-1 TGCGCCAGCAGCTTGGAGTATCGTAGCTCTGGGGCCAACGTCCTGACTTTC CASSLEYRSSGANVLTF
. TRBJ2-1 . TRBV7-6 TGTGCCAGCGGGCGGGGTCCTCAAAGGGAGCAGTTCTTC CASGRGPQREQFF
. TRBJ2-7 TRBD2 TRBV2 TGTGCCAGCAGTATCCAGCGGGGGGGCTACGAGCAGTACTTC CASSIQRGGYEQYF
. TRBJ2-2 TRBD1 TRBV29-1 TGCAGCGTTGAAGCGACAGGGATCACCGGGGAGCTGTTTTTT CSVEATGITGELFF
. TRBJ2-3 . TRBV7-6 TGTGCCACCACAGCTTACCCCAGGGTACCGACACATACGCAGTATTTT CATTAYPRVPTHTQYF
. TRBJ2-7 TRBD2 TRBV15 TGTGCCACCAGCCGAAGACTAGCGGGGGGGCGCGAGCAGTACTTC CATSRRLAGGREQYF
. TRBJ2-3 TRBD2 TRBV28 TGTGCCAGCGGAATGTACGGGGGGGCGGCAGATACGCAGTATTTT CASGMYGGAADTQYF
. TRBJ2-3 . TRBV30 TGTGCCTGGAGTGTGAGTCTGCCGGGCACAGATACGCAGTATTTT CAWSVSLPGTDTQYF
once TRBJ2-2 TRBD2 TRBV28 TGTGCCAGCAGTTTTCATCGGCTAGCGGGAGTCGACACCGGGGAGCTGTTTTTT CASSFHRLAGVDTGELFF
few TRBJ2-7 . TRBV11-2 TGTGCCAGCAGCTTAACCGGGGGCGAGCAGTACTTC CASSLTGGEQYF
. TRBJ2-6 TRBD1 TRBV2 TGTGCCAGCAGCGTCGACAGGGGGCAATCTGGGGCCAACGTCCTGACTTTC CASSVDRGQSGANVLTF
once TRBJ1-4 . TRBV5-1 TGCGCCAGCAGCTTGGTTACAGGGCAATCTAATGAAAAACTGTTTTTT CASSLVTGQSNEKLFF
. TRBJ1-2 . TRBV6-1 TGTGCCAGCAGTTCCCCGGGGTGGGGTGGCTACACCTTC CASSSPGWGGYTF
. TRBJ1-6 . TRBV27 TGTGCCAGCAGTTTCCGGGGAGATTATTCACCCCTCCACTTT CASSFRGDYSPLHF
. TRBJ1-6 . TRBV4-3 TGCGCCAGCAGCCAACGGGAAATAAATTCACCCCTCCACTTT CASSQREINSPLHF